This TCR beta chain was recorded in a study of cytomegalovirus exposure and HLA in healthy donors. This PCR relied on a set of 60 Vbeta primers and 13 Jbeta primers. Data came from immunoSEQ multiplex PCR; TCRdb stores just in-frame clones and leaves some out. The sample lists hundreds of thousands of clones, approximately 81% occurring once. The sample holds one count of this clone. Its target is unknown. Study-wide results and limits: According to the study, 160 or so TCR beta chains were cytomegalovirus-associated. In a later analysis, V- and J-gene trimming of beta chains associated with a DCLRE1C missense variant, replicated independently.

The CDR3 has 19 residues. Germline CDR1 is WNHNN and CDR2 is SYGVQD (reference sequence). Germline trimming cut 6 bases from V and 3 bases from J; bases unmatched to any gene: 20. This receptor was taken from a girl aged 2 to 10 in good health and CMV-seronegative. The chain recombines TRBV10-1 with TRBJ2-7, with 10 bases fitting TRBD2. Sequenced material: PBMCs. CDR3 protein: CASRLPASGGVRVVYEQYF. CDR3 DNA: TGCGCCAGCAGACTCCCCGCTAGCGGGGGTGTCCGGGTCGTCTACGAGCAGTACTTC.